This TCR beta chain comes out of a study of siplizumab effects on memory and regulatory T cells (dated by TCRdb to between 2019 and 2020). In terms of the full investigation: The study examined how the anti-CD2 antibody siplizumab affects alloreactive T-cell subsets in allogeneic mixed lymphocyte reactions built from human PBMCs. Overall results and qualifications from the work: Compared with memory T cells, unstimulated naive T cells appeared more diverse, and naive cells seemed to make a substantial contribution to the alloresponse. Because sequences below about 10^-5 frequency were poorly captured, only a minor fraction of alloreactive clones could be mapped to unstimulated subsets. A naive or memory phenotype could not be assigned to roughly 80-96% of proliferating CD4+ or CD8+ clones. No functional confirmation was obtained for the suppressive function of proliferating Tregs from siplizumab cultures. The cumulative frequency of alloreactive sequences that could be traced back to unstimulated CD4+ memory T cells was significantly reduced by siplizumab. Of the alloreactive CD4+ clones that could be mapped, the Treg-derived share averaged about 67% with siplizumab compared with 25% to 30% in control reactions.

Note on this clone: The antigen it binds to is not known. Per-base qualities were not stored, and no clone one base away is much larger.

Libraries were prepared through the immunoSEQ multiplex PCR assay. Each sample had 80,000 to 100,000 TCR templates assayed by the deep sequencing platform. Genomic DNA extracted from sorted T cells was used for TCRbeta CDR3 sequencing. The authors processed their data as follows. Clonal analysis of TCRbeta CDR3 data was done in the R programming language. Comparing unstimulated samples against CFSE-low samples taken after the reaction was how alloreactive CD4+ and CD8+ clones were defined. Regulatory or non-regulatory origin was assigned to alloreactive CD4+ clones by matching of sequences to sorted unstimulated Treg and non-Treg repertoires. TCRdb holds this immuneACCESS table with in-frame rearrangements only. Some clones are missing; in checked studies, unresolved V genes explain under half, and the rest has no known cause. D and trimming come from the DNA, and the V and J calls and clone size come from that table. This sample lists tens of thousands of clones; 85% to 95% were detected once. About two fifths of the sample is taken by the ten largest.

The junction shows trimming of 0 bases on V and 2 bases on J, plus 10 bases between the germline ends. The CDR3 starts with the cysteine, ends with the phenylalanine, and has 15 residues. Only CDR3 DNA is held: 45 bases, read in frame from base 1. For CDR1 and CDR2, the germline V gene (reference sequence) lists MNHNY and SVGAGI. Sorted unstimulated T cells and proliferating T cells recovered from mixed lymphocyte reactions were subjected to TCRbeta CDR3 sequencing. Fresh whole blood from ten HLA-typed healthy donors was used as the source from which PBMCs were isolated. The sequenced sample was CD8+ T cells sorted from blood. This TCR was recovered from a human donor in good health. The chain is assembled from TRBV6-6 and TRBJ1-1; TRBD1 is a weak D gene call, 5 bases matching. Here the CDR3 is given as CASSYSKGPNTEAFF. DNA sequence: TGTGCCAGCAGTTACTCGAAGGGGCCCAACACTGAAGCTTTCTTT.